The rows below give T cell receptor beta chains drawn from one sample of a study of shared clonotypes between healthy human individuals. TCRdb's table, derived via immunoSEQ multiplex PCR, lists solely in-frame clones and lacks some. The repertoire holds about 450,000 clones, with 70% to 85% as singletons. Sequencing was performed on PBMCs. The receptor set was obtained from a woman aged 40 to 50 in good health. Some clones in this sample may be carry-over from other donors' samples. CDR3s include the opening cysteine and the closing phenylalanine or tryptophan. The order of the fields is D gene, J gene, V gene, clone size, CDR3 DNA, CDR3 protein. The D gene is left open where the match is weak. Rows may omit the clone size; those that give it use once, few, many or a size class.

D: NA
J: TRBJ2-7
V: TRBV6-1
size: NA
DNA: TGTGCCAGCAGTGGGACAGTCTCCTACGAGCAGTACTTC
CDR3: CASSGTVSYEQYF

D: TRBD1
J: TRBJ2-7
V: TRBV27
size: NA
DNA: TGTGCCAGCAGTTTCGGACAGGGGGCCTGGGAGCAGTACTTC
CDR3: CASSFGQGAWEQYF

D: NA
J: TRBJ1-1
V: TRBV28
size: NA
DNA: TGTGCCAGCAGTTTTCGGGGGACGCTGAACACTGAAGCCTTCTTT
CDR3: CASSFRGTLNTEAFF

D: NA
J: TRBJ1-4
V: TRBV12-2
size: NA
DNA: TGTGCAAGTCGCTTAGTAAGGGACAGGGGGCATGAGGCAGGAACTAATGAAAAACTGTTTTTT
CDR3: CASRLVRDRGHEAGTNEKLFF

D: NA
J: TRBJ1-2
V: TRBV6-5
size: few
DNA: TGTGCCAGCAGTTACTCGGTTCGAGGGTCCTATGGCTACACCTTC
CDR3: CASSYSVRGSYGYTF

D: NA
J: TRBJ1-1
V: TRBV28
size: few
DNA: TGTGCCAGCGAAAATTACCAGAATGAAGCTTTCTTT
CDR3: CASENYQNEAFF

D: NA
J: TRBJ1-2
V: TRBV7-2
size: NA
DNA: TGTGCCAGCAGCCCCTCGTGGTTAAACTATGGCTACACCTTC
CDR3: CASSPSWLNYGYTF

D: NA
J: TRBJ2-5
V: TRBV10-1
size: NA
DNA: TGCGCCAGCAGTGAGGCGAGGGGAGAGACCCAGTACTTC
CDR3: CASSEARGETQYF

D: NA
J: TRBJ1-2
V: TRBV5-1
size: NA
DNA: TGCGCCAGCAGTCCGGACAGCCTCTATGGCTACACCTTC
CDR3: CASSPDSLYGYTF

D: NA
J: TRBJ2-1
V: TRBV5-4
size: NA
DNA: TGTGCCAGCAGCTTAGACCCGAGGAGTGATGAGCAGTTCTTC
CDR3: CASSLDPRSDEQFF

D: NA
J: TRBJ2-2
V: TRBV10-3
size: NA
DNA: TGTGCCATTACCTCTCCGAGACAGAGCCTCACCGGGGAGCTGTTTTTT
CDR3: CAITSPRQSLTGELFF

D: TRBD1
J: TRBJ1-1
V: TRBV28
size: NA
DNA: TGTGCCAGCAGCTCGGGACAGAGAAACACTGAAGCTTTCTTT
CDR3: CASSSGQRNTEAFF

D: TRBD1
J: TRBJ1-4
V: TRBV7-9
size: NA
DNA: TGTGCCAGCAGCTTAGTCCTGGGAGGGGGCCATATTCTTAATGAAAAACTGTTTTTT
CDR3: CASSLVLGGGHILNEKLFF

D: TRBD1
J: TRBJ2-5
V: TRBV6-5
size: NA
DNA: TGTGCCAGCAGTTACTTGGACAGGATCGGTCAAGAGACCCAGTACTTC
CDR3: CASSYLDRIGQETQYF

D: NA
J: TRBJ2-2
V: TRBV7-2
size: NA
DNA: TGTGCCAGCAGCTTAATCGCGACAGGCACCGGGGAGCTGTTTTTT
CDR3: CASSLIATGTGELFF

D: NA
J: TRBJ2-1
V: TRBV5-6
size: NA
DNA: TGTGCCAGCAGCTCAGGTCAGTTAGTATACAATGAGCAGTTCTTC
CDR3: CASSSGQLVYNEQFF

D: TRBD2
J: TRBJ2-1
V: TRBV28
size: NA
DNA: TGTGCCAGCTGGGCTAGCGGGAGAAGCGGCTACAATGAGCAGTTCTTC
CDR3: CASWASGRSGYNEQFF

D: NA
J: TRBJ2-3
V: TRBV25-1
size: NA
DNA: TGTGCCAGCAGTGGAGGGCTTAGCACAGATACGCAGTATTTT
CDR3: CASSGGLSTDTQYF

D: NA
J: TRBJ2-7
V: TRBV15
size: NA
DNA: TGTGCCACCAGTCAATCTCGACACCCTGGGGGCGAGCAGTACTTC
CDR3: CATSQSRHPGGEQYF

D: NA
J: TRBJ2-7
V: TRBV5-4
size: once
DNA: TGTGCCAGCAGCCCCAGGGGGGTGGTAGGCGAGCAGTACTTC
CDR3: CASSPRGVVGEQYF

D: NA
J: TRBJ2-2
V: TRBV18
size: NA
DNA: TGTGCCAGCTCACCTAATTACTCCGGGGAGCTGTTTTTT
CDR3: CASSPNYSGELFF

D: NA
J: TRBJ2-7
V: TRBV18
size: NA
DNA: TGTGCCAGCTCCCCGGGACCCGAGCAGTACTTC
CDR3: CASSPGPEQYF

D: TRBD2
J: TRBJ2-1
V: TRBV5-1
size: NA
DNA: TGCGCCAGCAGCAATGTAGCGGGAGGGCCCTACAATGAGCAGTTCTTC
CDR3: CASSNVAGGPYNEQFF

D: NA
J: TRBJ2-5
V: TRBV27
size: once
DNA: TGTGCCAGCAGTTTAAGAGAATCCGGAGGGGCCCAGTACTTC
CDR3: CASSLRESGGAQYF

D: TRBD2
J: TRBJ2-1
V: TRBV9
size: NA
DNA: TGTGCCAGCAGCGTAGAATTGACTAGCAGAAACAATGAGCAGTTCTTC
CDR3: CASSVELTSRNNEQFF

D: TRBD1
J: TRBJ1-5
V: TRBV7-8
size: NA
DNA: TGTGCCAGCAGCTTAGGTAACAGGGGTATCGATCAGCCCCAGCATTTT
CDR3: CASSLGNRGIDQPQHF

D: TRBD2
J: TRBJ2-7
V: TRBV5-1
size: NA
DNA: TGCGCCAGCAGCTTGGGTTTTAGCGGGAGTTTTTACGAGCAGTACTTC
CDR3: CASSLGFSGSFYEQYF

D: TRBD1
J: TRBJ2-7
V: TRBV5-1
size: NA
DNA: TGCGCCAGCAGCTTGGAGGGACAGGGGCCGTCCGAGCAGTACTTC
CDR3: CASSLEGQGPSEQYF

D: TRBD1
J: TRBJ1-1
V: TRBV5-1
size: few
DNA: TGCGCCAGCCAACAGGGGAGGTACACTGAAGCTTTCTTT
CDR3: CASQQGRYTEAFF

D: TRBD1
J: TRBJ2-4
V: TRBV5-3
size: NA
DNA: TGTGCCAGAAGCCCCGACAGGGGGCTAGCCAAAAACATTCAGTACTTC
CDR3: CARSPDRGLAKNIQYF

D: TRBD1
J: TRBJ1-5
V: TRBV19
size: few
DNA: TGTGCCAGTAGCGATGACAGGGGCAATCAGCCCCAGCATTTT
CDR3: CASSDDRGNQPQHF

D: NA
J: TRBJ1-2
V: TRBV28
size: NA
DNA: TGTGCCAGCACCGGGGACCAGGGGAACTATGGCTACACCTTC
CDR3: CASTGDQGNYGYTF

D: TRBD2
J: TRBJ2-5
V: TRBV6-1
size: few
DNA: TGTGCCAGCACCGAGCGGGGCCGCGGGGAGACCCAGTACTTC
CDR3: CASTERGRGETQYF

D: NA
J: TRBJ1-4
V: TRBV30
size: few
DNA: TGTGCCGAGTGGGACCGTCGCTTTGGAAAACTGTTTTTT
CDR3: CAEWDRRFGKLFF

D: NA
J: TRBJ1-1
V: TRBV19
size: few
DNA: TGTGCCAGTAGTCCTCAGGAGAACACTGAAGCTTTCTTT
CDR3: CASSPQENTEAFF

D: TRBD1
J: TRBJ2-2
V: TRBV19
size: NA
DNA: TGTGCCAGTAGGGACAGGGGACGGAACACCGGGGAGCTGTTTTTT
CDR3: CASRDRGRNTGELFF

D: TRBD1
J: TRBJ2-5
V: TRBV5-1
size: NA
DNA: TGCGCCAGCAGCCCGGGACAGCAAGGGGAGACCCAGTACTTC
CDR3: CASSPGQQGETQYF

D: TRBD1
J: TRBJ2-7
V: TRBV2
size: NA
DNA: TGTGCCAGCAGTGCGGCGGAACAGGGGCACTACGAGCAGTACTTC
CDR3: CASSAAEQGHYEQYF

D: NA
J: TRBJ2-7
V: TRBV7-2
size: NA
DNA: TGTGCCAGCAGCCCGTCGGGCGGCCGCTACGAGCAGTACTTC
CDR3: CASSPSGGRYEQYF

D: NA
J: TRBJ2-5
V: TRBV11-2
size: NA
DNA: TGTGCCAGCAGCTTAGAGGGGAGCCCTCTAGAGACCCAGTACTTC
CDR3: CASSLEGSPLETQYF

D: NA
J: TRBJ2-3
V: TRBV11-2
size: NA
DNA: TGTGCCAGCAGCTATAGCGGAAAAAACACAGATACGCAGTATTTT
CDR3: CASSYSGKNTDTQYF

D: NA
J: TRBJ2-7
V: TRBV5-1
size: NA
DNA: TGCGCCAGCAGCTTGTTAAGTTATTCTCGCGAGCAGTACTTC
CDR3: CASSLLSYSREQYF

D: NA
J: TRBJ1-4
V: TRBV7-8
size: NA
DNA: TGTGCCAGCAGCTTAGCGTCTCCTCAGGGCGGCGAAAAACTGTTTTTT
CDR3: CASSLASPQGGEKLFF

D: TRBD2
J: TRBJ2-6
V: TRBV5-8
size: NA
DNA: TGTGCCAGCAGCCCGCCTGGGGGGGCTGGGGCCAACGTCCTGACTTTC
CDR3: CASSPPGGAGANVLTF